Shown below are 27 T cell receptor beta chains from a single sample sequenced in a study of shared clonotypes between healthy human individuals. Sequencing was performed with immunoSEQ multiplex PCR; in TCRdb, only in-frame clones are kept and a portion is missing. The data show 2 million to 2.5 million clones, about 95% seen once. Terminally differentiated effector memory CD45RA+ cells were excluded by CCR7 positive selection of CD45RO-negative cells. The source material was naive CD8+ T cells sorted from blood. All receptors come from a man in his late teens or twenties in good health.

The V gene is TRBV25-1, the J gene TRBJ2-7; D gene ambiguous. Germline lookup yields CDR1 MGHDK and CDR2 SYGVNS. V dropped 3 bases and J dropped 2 bases, with 20 bases sitting between them. The CDR3 is 17 amino acids. DNA for the CDR3: TGTGCCAGCAGTGACCTCCCCGACCCCGCTCCCACCTACGAGCAGTACTTC. It yields the protein CASSDLPDPAPTYEQYF.

About this clone: The sample has other DNA sequences that encode this CDR3 too. V usage is TRBV5-6 and J usage is TRBJ2-7; D gene unclear. Per the germline V gene, CDR1 is SGHDT and CDR2 is YYEEEE. V lost 0 bases and J lost 1, with 5 bases in between. The CDR3 length is 13 residues. DNA for the CDR3: TGTGCCAGCAGCTTGGGGAGTTCCTACGAGCAGTACTTC. Protein sequence: CASSLGSSYEQYF.

The chain has TRBV2 and TRBJ1-2, with 7 bases matching TRBD1. V shed 8 bases, J shed 0 bases, and the junction held 6 bases outside the gene matches. CDR3 length: 14 residues. The germline CDR1 and CDR2 sequences are SNHLY and FYNNEI. The CDR3 region has the DNA TGTGCCAGCGAGGGACAGCTTACTAACTATGGCTACACCTTC. Translating gives CASEGQLTNYGYTF.

In this sample, this clone turned up once. At the DNA level, this CDR3 is encoded by other sequences in the same sample as well. The J gene is TRBJ2-7, the V gene TRBV9, with D possibly TRBD1 on 6 matching bases. Trimming removed 3 bases at V and 3 bases at J, with 10 bases between. The CDR3 consists of 13 residues. CDR1 is SGDLS and CDR2 is YYNGEE in the germline V gene. DNA of the CDR3: TGTGCCAGCAGCGCTTCAGGGGACTACGAGCAGTACTTC. This gives the protein CASSASGDYEQYF.

In this sample, this clone turned up once. The chain is built from TRBV11-2 and TRBJ2-7; TRBD1 matches 10 bases. The CDR3 covers 14 residues. Trimming took 5 bases from V and 3 from J; bases not matched to a gene: 4. The germline gives CDR1 SGHAT, CDR2 FQNNGV. In DNA, the CDR3 is TGTGCCAGCAGCCCGGGACAGGGGATCTACGAGCAGTACTTC. Protein sequence: CASSPGQGIYEQYF.

This chain uses TRBV7-9 with TRBJ2-1, with TRBD2 as a possible D gene (6 bases). The CDR3 covers 14 residues. CDR1 SEHNR and CDR2 FQNEAQ come from the germline V gene (reference sequence). V gave up 1 base and J gave up 8 bases, with 12 bases separating them. The CDR3 DNA is TGTGCCAGCAGCTTAGGTATTAGCGGCGATGAGCAGTTCTTC. It translates to CASSLGISGDEQFF.

This chain uses TRBV6-1 with TRBJ1-1; 7 bases line up with TRBD1. Germline-derived CDR1 and CDR2 are MNHNS and SASEGT. This CDR3 spans 13 amino acids. V trimming: 4 bases; J trimming: 4 bases; junction bases outside the gene matches: 3. In DNA form, the CDR3 reads TGTGCCAGCAGTGCGCAGGGGGGCACTGAAGCTTTCTTT. Residues: CASSAQGGTEAFF.

V is TRBV6-1 and J is TRBJ1-2; 7 bases align to TRBD1. CDR3 length: 18 residues. The germline V gene encodes CDR1 MNHNS and CDR2 SASEGT. The J segment lost 0 bases and the V segment lost 0 bases, leaving 10 bases of the junction unmatched. As DNA, the CDR3 is TGTGCCAGCAGTGAAGCGCAGAGGAGAGACAGGGCTAACTATGGCTACACCTTC. This gives the protein CASSEAQRRDRANYGYTF.

Concerning this clone itself: The identical CDR3 is also encoded by other nucleotide sequences in the sample. The chain couples TRBV2 to TRBJ2-5; D is perhaps TRBD1 or TRBD2 (6 bases each). In germline, CDR1 is SNHLY, CDR2 FYNNEI. CDR3 length: 14 residues. Trimming cost V 1 base and J 4 bases, with 10 bases left between them. The CDR3 loop reads CASSEEQGGETQYF. The CDR3 nucleotides are TGTGCCAGCAGTGAAGAACAGGGAGGAGAGACCCAGTACTTC.

The CDR3 spells CASSYPGRDSNQPQHF. Here the CDR3 DNA reads TGTGCCAGCAGTTACCCGGGACGGGATAGCAATCAGCCCCAGCATTTT. The chain recombines TRBV6-5 with TRBJ1-5; D possibly corresponds to TRBD1 (5 bases). Per the germline V gene, CDR1 is MNHEY and CDR2 is SVGAGI. Trimming took 2 bases from V and 0 from J, leaving 11 bases between them. This CDR3 contains 16 residues.

This clone was recorded once. The chain couples TRBV5-6 to TRBJ1-5, with 9 bases identical to TRBD1. This CDR3 contains 19 residues. Losses at the gene ends were 0 bases for V and 3 bases for J; bases not matched to a gene: 13. Germline V gene lookup returns CDR1 SGHDT and CDR2 YYEEEE. Here the CDR3 DNA reads TGTGCCAGCAGCTTGGGCCCTAGGGACAGGGTACAATACAATCAGCCCCAGCATTTT. Translating it yields CASSLGPRDRVQYNQPQHF.

Comments on this clone: Other DNA variants within this sample encode the same CDR3. V and J are TRBV5-1 and TRBJ1-1, with 7 positions matching TRBD1. Germline loops: CDR1 SGHRS, CDR2 YFSETQ. The CDR3 length is 15 residues. Trimming at V came to 0 bases and at J to 3 bases, leaving 5 bases not matched to a gene. The CDR3 nucleotides read TGCGCCAGCAGCTTGGCCACAGGGGCTTACACTGAAGCTTTCTTT. This sequence encodes CASSLATGAYTEAFF. The full variable domain, completed using reference TRBV5-1 and TRBJ1-1, is KAGVTQTPRYLIKTRGQQVTLSCSPISGHRSVSWYQQTPGQGLQFLFEYFSETQRNKGNFPGRFSGRQFSNSRSEMNVSTLELGDSALYLCASSLATGAYTEAFFGQGTRLTVV.

The genes are TRBV5-6 and TRBJ2-7; 9 nucleotides agree with TRBD1. With V trimmed by 3 bases and J by 2 bases, 6 bases remained unmatched. The CDR3 has 15 amino acids. Per germline, CDR1 SGHDT and CDR2 YYEEEE. DNA for the CDR3: TGTGCCAGCAGCTCTGGACAGGGGAGGACCTACGAGCAGTACTTC. It is translated as CASSSGQGRTYEQYF.

The chain has TRBV5-1 and TRBJ1-6, with D hard to call. The V end lost 3 bases, the J end lost 11 bases, and 15 bases lay between the germline ends. This CDR3 has 14 amino acids. CDR1 SGHRS and CDR2 YFSETQ come from the germline V gene. CDR3 amino acids: CASSYTGQMAPLHF. CDR3 sequence (DNA): TGCGCCAGCAGCTATACGGGCCAGATGGCACCCCTCCACTTT. Variable domain in full (rest from reference TRBV5-1 and TRBJ1-6): KAGVTQTPRYLIKTRGQQVTLSCSPISGHRSVSWYQQTPGQGLQFLFEYFSETQRNKGNFPGRFSGRQFSNSRSEMNVSTLELGDSALYLCASSYTGQMAPLHFGNGTRLTVT.

J is TRBJ2-7 and V is TRBV5-6; 7 bases line up with TRBD1. From germline, CDR1 is SGHDT and CDR2 YYEEEE. The CDR3 is 17 residues long. The junction had 11 bases not matched to a gene; V was cut back by 0 bases and J by 2 bases. CDR3 nucleotide sequence: TGTGCCAGCAGCTTGGCCCCCCGACAGGGAAGCCCCTACGAGCAGTACTTC. It codes for CASSLAPRQGSPYEQYF.

The V gene is TRBV5-1, the J gene TRBJ2-2; 8 nucleotides agree with TRBD2. This CDR3 is built from 15 residues. Germline V CDR1 and CDR2: SGHRS, YFSETQ. The V segment lost 4 bases and the J segment 1 base; nucleotides outside the gene matches: 3. CDR3 coding DNA: TGCGCCAGCAGCCCACTAGCGGTGAACACCGGGGAGCTGTTTTTT. It encodes CASSPLAVNTGELFF.

The V gene is TRBV9, the J gene TRBJ2-7, with 8 bases aligning to TRBD2. The V segment lost 0 bases and the J segment 2 bases; nucleotides outside the gene matches: 7. The CDR3 runs to 16 residues. Germline CDR1 and CDR2: SGDLS and YYNGEE. The CDR3 nucleotides are TGTGCCAGCAGCGTAGGTTTTAGCGGGGAGACCTACGAGCAGTACTTC. It encodes CASSVGFSGETYEQYF.

As to this clone: This same CDR3 is encoded by further DNA sequences in the sample. The chain joins TRBV28 to TRBJ1-1; D uncertain. The CDR3 has 11 residues. Germline loops: CDR1 MDHEN, CDR2 SYDVKM. Between the trimmed V and J ends, which lost 5 bases and 3 bases, there was a span of 4 bases. Written as DNA, the CDR3 is TGTGCCAGCAGTCCGGACACTGAAGCTTTCTTT. Translating gives CASSPDTEAFF.

The rearrangement joins TRBV28 to TRBJ2-7; 10 positions match TRBD1. From germline, CDR1 is MDHEN and CDR2 SYDVKM. Trimming removed 6 bases from V and 12 bases from J; junction bases left unmatched: 14. The CDR3 consists of 14 residues. The CDR3 is CASSQTGGGLFPYF. The CDR3 DNA is TGTGCCAGCAGCCAGACAGGGGGCGGCCTTTTTCCGTACTTC.

Concerning this clone: Other nucleotide sequences from this sample produce the same CDR3. CDR3 in DNA: TGTGCCAGCAGTGAAAGGGGACCCTACAATGAGCAGTTCTTC. It is translated as CASSERGPYNEQFF. The genes are TRBV25-1 and TRBJ2-1; D may be TRBD1 or TRBD2 (5 bases each). Germline-derived CDR1 and CDR2 are MGHDK and SYGVNS. V was shortened by 2 bases and J by 2 bases, with 7 bases between the two germline ends. This CDR3 is 14 amino acids long.

The genes are TRBV28 and TRBJ2-5, with D possibly TRBD2 on 5 matching bases. In germline, CDR1 is MDHEN, CDR2 SYDVKM. Trimming cost V 2 bases and J 6 bases, with 10 bases left between them. The CDR3 totals 13 residues. This CDR3 is CASSLEGVQTQYF. CDR3 coding DNA: TGTGCCAGCAGTTTAGAGGGTGTCCAGACCCAGTACTTC.

The rearrangement joins TRBV25-1 to TRBJ1-4; D is uncertain. The V gene's germline CDR1 is MGHDK and CDR2 SYGVNS. There are 17 residues in the CDR3. Trimming took 1 base from V and 0 from J, leaving 12 bases between them. In DNA form, the CDR3 reads TGTGCCAGCAGTGAATCGCGGGGTTCTACAACTAATGAAAAACTGTTTTTT. Translated, it gives CASSESRGSTTNEKLFF.

The chain couples TRBV11-2 to TRBJ2-1; D is perhaps TRBD2 (5 bases). This CDR3 is built from 13 residues. The germline CDR1 and CDR2 sequences are SGHAT and FQNNGV. Deletions cut 2 bases from V and 7 bases from J, with 9 bases between. The CDR3 nucleotides are TGTGCCAGCAGCTTACTAGCCGGGAATGAGCAGTTCTTC. Translation: CASSLLAGNEQFF.

This clone was seen a single time. The DNA of the CDR3 is TGTGCCAGCAGTACTCCGGACAGTGAAGCTTTCTTT. Protein sequence: CASSTPDSEAFF. The chain recombines TRBV6-5 with TRBJ1-1; maybe TRBD1 (6 bases). The length of the CDR3 is 12 residues. CDR1 and CDR2 (germline): MNHEY, SVGAGI. V was pared by 5 bases and J by 7 bases, with 11 bases between.

CDR3 coding DNA: TGTGCCAGCAGAGACGGCGGGGGGGCCGATGAGACCCAGTACTTC. This translates into CASRDGGGADETQYF. J is TRBJ2-5 and V is TRBV2; 9 positions match TRBD2. The ends lost 6 bases at V and 5 bases at J; junction bases unmatched: 10. Germline values: CDR1 SNHLY, CDR2 FYNNEI. CDR3 length equals 15 residues. The complete variable domain, with remaining parts taken from reference TRBV2 and TRBJ2-5, reads EPEVTQTPSHQVTQMGQEVILRCVPISNHLYFYWYRQILGQKVEFLVSFYNNEISEKSEIFDDQFSVERPDGSNFTLKIRSTKLEDSAMYFCASRDGGGADETQYFGPGTRLLVL.

V usage is TRBV9 and J usage is TRBJ2-3; no firm D call. Germline CDR1 is SGDLS and CDR2 is YYNGEE. The CDR3 consists of 15 residues. V was cut by 0 bases and J by 6 bases, with 14 bases left in between. CDR3 residues: CASSVVSGYSDTQYF. CDR3 bases: TGTGCCAGCAGCGTAGTAAGTGGGTATTCCGATACGCAGTATTTT.

The chain links TRBV11-2 to TRBJ1-2; D is ambiguous. V gave up 3 bases and J gave up 2 bases, with 7 bases separating them. The CDR3 runs 13 residues. The germline V gene encodes CDR1 SGHAT and CDR2 FQNNGV. CDR3 residues: CASSFSSNYGYTF. CDR3 nucleotide sequence: TGTGCCAGCAGCTTCAGCAGCAACTATGGCTACACCTTC.